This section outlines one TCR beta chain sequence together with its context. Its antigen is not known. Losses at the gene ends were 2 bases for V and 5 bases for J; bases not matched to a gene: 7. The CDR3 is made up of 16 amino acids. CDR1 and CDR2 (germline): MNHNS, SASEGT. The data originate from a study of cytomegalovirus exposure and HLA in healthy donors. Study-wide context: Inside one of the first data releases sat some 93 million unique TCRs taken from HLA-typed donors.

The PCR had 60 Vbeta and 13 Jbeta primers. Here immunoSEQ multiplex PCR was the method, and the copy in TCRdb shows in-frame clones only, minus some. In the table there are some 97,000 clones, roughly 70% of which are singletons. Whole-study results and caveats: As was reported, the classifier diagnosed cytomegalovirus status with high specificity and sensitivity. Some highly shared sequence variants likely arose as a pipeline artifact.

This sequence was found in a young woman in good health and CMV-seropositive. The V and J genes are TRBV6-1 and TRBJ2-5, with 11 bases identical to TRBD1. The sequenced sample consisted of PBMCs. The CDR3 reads CASSERAGTGGETQYF. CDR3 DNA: TGTGCCAGCAGTGAAAGGGCAGGGACAGGGGGGGAGACCCAGTACTTC.